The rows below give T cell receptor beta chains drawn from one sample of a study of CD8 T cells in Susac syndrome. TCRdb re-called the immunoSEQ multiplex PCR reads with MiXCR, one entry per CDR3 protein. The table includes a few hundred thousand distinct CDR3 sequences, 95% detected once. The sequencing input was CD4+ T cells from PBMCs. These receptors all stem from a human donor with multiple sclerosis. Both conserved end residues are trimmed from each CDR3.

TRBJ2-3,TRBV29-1,SVTGLAVTDTQY
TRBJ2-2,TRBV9,ASSGGPNTGELF
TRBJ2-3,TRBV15,ATSRDSWDTQY
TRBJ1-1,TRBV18,ASSPQGGVNTEAF
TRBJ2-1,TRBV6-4,ASSVSGSYNEQF
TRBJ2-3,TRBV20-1,SASGTGGLDTQY
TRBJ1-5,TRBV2,ASQWGSNQPQH
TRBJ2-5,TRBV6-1,ASSRERVEETQY
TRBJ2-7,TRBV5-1,ASSTRPWDQSYEQY
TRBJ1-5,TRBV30,AWSAGINSNQPQH
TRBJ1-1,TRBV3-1,ASSQDGNWGRSLVSAF
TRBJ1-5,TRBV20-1,SARGLYGSNQPQH
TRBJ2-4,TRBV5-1,ASSFAGTGGLDIQY
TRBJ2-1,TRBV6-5,ASRDRAPYNEQF
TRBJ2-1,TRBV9,ASAQAGWFYNEQF
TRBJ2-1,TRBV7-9,ASSLVGRGRLQRNEQF
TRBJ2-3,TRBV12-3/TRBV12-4,ASSPQLDTQY
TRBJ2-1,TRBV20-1,SASRGTDYNEQF
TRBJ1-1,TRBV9,ASSAGQHTEAF
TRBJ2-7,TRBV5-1,ASSIGTGNSYEQY
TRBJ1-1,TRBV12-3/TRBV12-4,ASSPPGQGIGEAF
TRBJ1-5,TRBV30,AWSNQNRPQH
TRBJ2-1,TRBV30,AWSVDSEQF
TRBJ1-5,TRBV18,ASSPPPGDQPQH
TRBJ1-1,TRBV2,ASTGGWTEAF
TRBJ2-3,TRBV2,ASNSDNYDTQY
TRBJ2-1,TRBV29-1,SGINFRDPSYNEQF
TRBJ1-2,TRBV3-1,ASSPGAGTGYT
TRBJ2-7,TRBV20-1,SARDGAGQNYEQY
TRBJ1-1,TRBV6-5,ASSGRQNTEAF
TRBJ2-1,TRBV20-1,SAGQGAAYGEQF
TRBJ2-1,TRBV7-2,ASSLPRRDNNEQF
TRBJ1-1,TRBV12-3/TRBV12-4,ASSLVGSTEAF
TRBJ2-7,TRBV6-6,ASSYSPSGQTYEQY
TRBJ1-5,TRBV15,ATSRDTVNQPQH
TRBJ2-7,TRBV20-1,SASDLAVYEQY